These T cell receptor beta chains were read from a single sample in a study of human T cells and chemical hapten exposure. TCRdb re-derived calls from the 5' RACE reads in MiXCR, one entry per CDR3 protein. The sample yields 110,000 to 150,000 distinct CDR3 sequences, roughly 4% seen once. Every receptor here comes from a female donor in good health. The CDR3 runs from the conserved cysteine through the conserved F or W. A D gene is named only where the DNA matches it firmly. Not every row has a clone size; where given, it reads once, few, many or a size class.

j_call: TRBJ1-1
d_call: TRBD1
clone_size: many
v_call: TRBV7-9
cdr3_aa: CASSWERTGNTEAFF
cdr3_nt: TGTGCCAGCAGCTGGGAGAGGACAGGGAACACTGAAGCTTTCTTT

j_call: TRBJ2-2
d_call: -
clone_size: few
v_call: TRBV7-3
cdr3_aa: CASSLLGASNTGELFF
cdr3_nt: TGTGCCAGCAGCTTATTGGGGGCCTCGAACACCGGGGAGCTGTTTTTT

j_call: TRBJ1-3
d_call: -
clone_size: many
v_call: TRBV19
cdr3_aa: CASSLRQRNTIYF
cdr3_nt: TGTGCCAGTAGTTTACGACAGAGGAACACCATATATTTT

j_call: TRBJ2-3
d_call: TRBD2
clone_size: many
v_call: TRBV10-3
cdr3_aa: CAISESTGGSTDTQYF
cdr3_nt: TGTGCCATCAGTGAGTCCACGGGGGGGAGCACAGATACGCAGTATTTT

j_call: TRBJ2-1
d_call: TRBD1
clone_size: many
v_call: TRBV29-1
cdr3_aa: CSVERGTGGGNEQFF
cdr3_nt: TGCAGCGTTGAGAGGGGGACAGGGGGTGGGAATGAGCAGTTCTTC

j_call: TRBJ1-4
d_call: -
clone_size: many
v_call: TRBV30
cdr3_aa: CAWSLRATNEKLFF
cdr3_nt: TGTGCCTGGAGTTTGCGGGCAACTAATGAAAAACTGTTTTTT

j_call: TRBJ1-1
d_call: -
clone_size: -
v_call: TRBV7-3
cdr3_aa: CASSDSANTEAFF
cdr3_nt: TGTGCCAGCAGTGATTCGGCGAACACTGAAGCTTTCTTT

j_call: TRBJ1-1
d_call: -
clone_size: many
v_call: TRBV20-1
cdr3_aa: CSARVDSNTEAFF
cdr3_nt: TGCAGTGCTAGAGTAGACAGCAACACTGAAGCTTTCTTT

j_call: TRBJ1-2
d_call: -
clone_size: many
v_call: TRBV7-8
cdr3_aa: CASSPARGLTLYGYTF
cdr3_nt: TGTGCCAGCAGCCCCGCAAGGGGCTTAACACTCTATGGCTACACCTTC

j_call: TRBJ2-1
d_call: -
clone_size: many
v_call: TRBV10-3
cdr3_aa: CAIKTGELFNEQFF
cdr3_nt: TGTGCCATCAAGACGGGGGAGTTGTTCAATGAGCAGTTCTTC

j_call: TRBJ2-1
d_call: -
clone_size: many
v_call: TRBV7-2
cdr3_aa: CASSSRGEGEQFF
cdr3_nt: TGTGCCAGCAGCTCCAGGGGAGAAGGTGAGCAGTTCTTC

j_call: TRBJ2-7
d_call: -
clone_size: many
v_call: TRBV29-1
cdr3_aa: CSVGAAYEQYF
cdr3_nt: TGCAGCGTTGGGGCAGCCTACGAGCAGTACTTC

j_call: TRBJ2-7
d_call: -
clone_size: many
v_call: TRBV28
cdr3_aa: CASRPFLEYEQYF
cdr3_nt: TGTGCCAGCAGACCCTTCTTGGAATACGAGCAGTACTTC